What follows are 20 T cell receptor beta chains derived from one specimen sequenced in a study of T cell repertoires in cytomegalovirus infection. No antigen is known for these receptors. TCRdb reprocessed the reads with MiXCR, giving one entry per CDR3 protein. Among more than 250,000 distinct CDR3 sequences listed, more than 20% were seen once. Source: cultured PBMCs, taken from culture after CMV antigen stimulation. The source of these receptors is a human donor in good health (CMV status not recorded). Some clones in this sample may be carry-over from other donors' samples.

Here the CDR3 DNA reads TGTGCCAGCAGTTACCCCGAGAAGGCTGAAGCTTTCTTT. Its protein product is CASSYPEKAEAFF. V is TRBV6-6 and J is TRBJ1-1; D gene uncertain. The CDR3 is made up of 13 amino acids. The V gene lost 2 bases and the J gene lost 6 bases, with 10 bases spanning the gap. CDR1 is MNHNY, CDR2 SVGAGI, per germline (reference sequence).

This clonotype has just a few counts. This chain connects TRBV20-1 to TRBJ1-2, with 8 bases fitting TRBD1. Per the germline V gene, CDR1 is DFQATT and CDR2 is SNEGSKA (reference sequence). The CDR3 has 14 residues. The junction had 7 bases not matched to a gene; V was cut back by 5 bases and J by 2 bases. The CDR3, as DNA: TGCAGTGCTTCGGACAGGGTGTTAAACTATGGCTACACCTTC. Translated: CSASDRVLNYGYTF.

As DNA, the CDR3 is TGTGCCAGCAGTTCTGACAGGGGGGCTAATCAGCCCCAGCATTTT. The encoded protein is CASSSDRGANQPQHF. This chain links TRBV6-2 or TRBV6-3 with TRBJ1-5; 9 bases are a match to TRBD1. Losses at the gene ends were 4 bases for V and 4 bases for J; bases not matched to a gene: 5. This CDR3 is 15 amino acids long. Germline-derived CDR1 and CDR2 are MNHEY and SVGEGT.

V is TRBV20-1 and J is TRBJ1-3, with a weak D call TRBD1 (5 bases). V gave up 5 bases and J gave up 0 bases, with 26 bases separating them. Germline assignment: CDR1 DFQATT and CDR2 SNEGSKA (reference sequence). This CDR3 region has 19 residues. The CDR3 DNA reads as TGCAGTGCTTTCTACCGGGACGGGTTGGTCTCTAGCTCTGGAAACACCATATATTTT. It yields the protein CSAFYRDGLVSSSGNTIYF.

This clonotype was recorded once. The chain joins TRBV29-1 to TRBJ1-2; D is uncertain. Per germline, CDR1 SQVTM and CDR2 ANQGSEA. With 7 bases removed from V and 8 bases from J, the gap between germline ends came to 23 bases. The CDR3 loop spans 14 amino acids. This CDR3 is CSGTVIANYGGYTF. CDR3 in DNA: TGCAGCGGAACCGTCATAGCTAACTATGGCGGCTACACCTTC. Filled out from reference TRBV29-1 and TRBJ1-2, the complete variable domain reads SAVISQKPSRDICQRGTSLTIQCQVDSQVTMMFWYRQQPGQSLTLIATANQGSEATYESGFVIDKFPISRPNLTFSTLTVSNMSPEDSSIYLCSGTVIANYGGYTFGSGTRLTVV.

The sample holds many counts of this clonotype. The CDR3 spells CASSSGHSGANVLTF. The CDR3, as DNA: TGTGCCAGCAGCTCGGGACACTCTGGGGCCAACGTCCTGACTTTC. The chain is built from TRBV7-2 and TRBJ2-6, with D tentatively TRBD1 (6 bases). V shed 4 bases and J shed 0 bases, with 7 bases lying between them. This CDR3 is 15 amino acids long. Germline CDR1 SGHTA, CDR2 FQGNSA.

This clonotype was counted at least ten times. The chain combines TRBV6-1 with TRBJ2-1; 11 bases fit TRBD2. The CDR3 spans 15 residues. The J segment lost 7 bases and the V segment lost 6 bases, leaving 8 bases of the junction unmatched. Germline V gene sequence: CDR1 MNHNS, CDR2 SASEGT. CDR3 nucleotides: TGTGCCAGCAGCTGGCTAGCGGGAGGTTGGAATGAGCAGTTCTTC. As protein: CASSWLAGGWNEQFF.

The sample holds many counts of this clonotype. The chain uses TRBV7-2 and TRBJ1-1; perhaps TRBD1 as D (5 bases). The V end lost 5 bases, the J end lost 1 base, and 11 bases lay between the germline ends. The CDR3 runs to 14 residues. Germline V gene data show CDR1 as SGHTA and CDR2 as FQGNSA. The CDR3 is CASSARTQNTEAFF. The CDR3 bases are TGTGCCAGCAGCGCACGGACACAGAACACTGAAGCTTTCTTT.

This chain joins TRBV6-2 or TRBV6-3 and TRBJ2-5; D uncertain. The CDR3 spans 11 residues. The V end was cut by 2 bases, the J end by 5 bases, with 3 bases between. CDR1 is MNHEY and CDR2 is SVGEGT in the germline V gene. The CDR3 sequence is CASSYSETQYF. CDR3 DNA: TGTGCCAGCAGTTACAGTGAGACCCAGTACTTC.

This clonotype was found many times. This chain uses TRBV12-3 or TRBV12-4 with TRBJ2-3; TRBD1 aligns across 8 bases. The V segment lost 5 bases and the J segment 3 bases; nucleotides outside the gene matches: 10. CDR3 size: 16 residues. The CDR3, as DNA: TGTGCCAGCAGTCGGTTACGGACAGGGAAGACAGATACGCAGTATTTT. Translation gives CASSRLRTGKTDTQYF.

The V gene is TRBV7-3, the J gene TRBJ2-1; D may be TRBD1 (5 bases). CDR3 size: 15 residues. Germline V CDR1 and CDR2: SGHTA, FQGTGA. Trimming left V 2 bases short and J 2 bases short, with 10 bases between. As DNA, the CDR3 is TGTGCCAGCAGCTTAGTAGGGGATCCCTACAATGAGCAGTTCTTC. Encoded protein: CASSLVGDPYNEQFF.

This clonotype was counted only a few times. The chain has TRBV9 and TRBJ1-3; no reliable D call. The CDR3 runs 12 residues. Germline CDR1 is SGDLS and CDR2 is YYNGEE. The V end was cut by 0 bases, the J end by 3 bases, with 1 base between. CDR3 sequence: CASSVGGNTIYF. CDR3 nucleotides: TGTGCCAGCAGCGTAGGTGGAAACACCATATATTTT.

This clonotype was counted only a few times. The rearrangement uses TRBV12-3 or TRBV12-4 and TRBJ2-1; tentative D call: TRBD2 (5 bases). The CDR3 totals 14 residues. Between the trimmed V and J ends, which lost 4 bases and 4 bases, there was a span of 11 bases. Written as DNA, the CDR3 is TGTGCCAGCAGTTGGTTACGGGGTTACAATGAGCAGTTCTTC. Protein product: CASSWLRGYNEQFF.

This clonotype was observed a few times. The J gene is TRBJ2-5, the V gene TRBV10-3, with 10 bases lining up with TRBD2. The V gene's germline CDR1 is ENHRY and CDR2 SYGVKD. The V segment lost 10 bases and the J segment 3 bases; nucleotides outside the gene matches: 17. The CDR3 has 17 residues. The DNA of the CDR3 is TGTGCCAGCGGCCTTAGGGCTAGCGGGAGTCTTGAAGAGACCCAGTACTTC. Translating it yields CASGLRASGSLEETQYF.

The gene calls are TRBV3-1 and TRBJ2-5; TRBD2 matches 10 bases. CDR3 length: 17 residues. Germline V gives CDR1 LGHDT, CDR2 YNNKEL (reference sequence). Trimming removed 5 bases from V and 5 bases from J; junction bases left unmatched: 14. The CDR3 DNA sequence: TGTGCCAGCAGCGTCCTCCCAGCGGGAGGGCTGGGGGAGACCCAGTACTTC. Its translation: CASSVLPAGGLGETQYF.

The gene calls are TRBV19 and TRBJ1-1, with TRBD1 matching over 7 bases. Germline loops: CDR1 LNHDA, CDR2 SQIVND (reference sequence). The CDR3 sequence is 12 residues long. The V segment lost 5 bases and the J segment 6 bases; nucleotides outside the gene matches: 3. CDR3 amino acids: CASSVTGAEAFF. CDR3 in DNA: TGTGCCAGTAGTGTTACAGGGGCTGAAGCTTTCTTT.

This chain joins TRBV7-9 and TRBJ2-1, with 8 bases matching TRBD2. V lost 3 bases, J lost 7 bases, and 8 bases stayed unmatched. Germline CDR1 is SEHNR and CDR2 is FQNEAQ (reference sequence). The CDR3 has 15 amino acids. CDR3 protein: CASSLSSGASNEQFF. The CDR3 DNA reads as TGTGCCAGCAGCTTGAGTAGCGGGGCCTCGAATGAGCAGTTCTTC.

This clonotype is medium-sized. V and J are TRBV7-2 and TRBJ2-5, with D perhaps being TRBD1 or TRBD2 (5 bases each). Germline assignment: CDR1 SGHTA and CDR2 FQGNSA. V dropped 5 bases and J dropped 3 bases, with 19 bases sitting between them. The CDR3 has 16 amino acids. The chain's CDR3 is CASSPFWYRDEETQYF. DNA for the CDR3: TGTGCCAGCAGCCCTTTTTGGTATAGGGACGAAGAGACCCAGTACTTC.

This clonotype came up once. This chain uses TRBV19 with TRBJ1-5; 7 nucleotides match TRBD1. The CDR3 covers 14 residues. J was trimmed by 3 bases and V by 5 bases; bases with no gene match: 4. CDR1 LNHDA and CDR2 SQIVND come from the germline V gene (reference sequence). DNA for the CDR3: TGTGCCAGTAGTGTACAGGGGACCAATCAGCCCCAGCATTTT. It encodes CASSVQGTNQPQHF.

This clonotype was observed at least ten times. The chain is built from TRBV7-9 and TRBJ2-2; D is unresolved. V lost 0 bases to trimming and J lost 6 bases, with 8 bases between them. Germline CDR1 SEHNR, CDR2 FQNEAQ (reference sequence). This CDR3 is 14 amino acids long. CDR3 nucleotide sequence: TGTGCCAGCAGCTTAGCAAGTGTCGCCGGGGAGCTGTTTTTT. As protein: CASSLASVAGELFF.